This T cell receptor beta chain was observed in a study of blood T cell repertoires in COVID-19. Background on the study: The samples span acute and convalescent COVID-19 from the United States, Italy and Spain. The analysed material was cDNA or gDNA that came from T cells, B-cell-depleted T cells, or PBMCs.

Germline V gene data show CDR1 as MDHEN and CDR2 as SYDVKM. The CDR3 has 14 amino acids. Deletions cut 3 bases from V and 5 bases from J, with 13 bases between. Source study methods: The assay estimated nucleated cells by amplifying reference gene primers. The protocol was immunoSEQ multiplex PCR, while the TCRdb copy is restricted to in-frame clones and leaves out a portion. That table furnishes V, J and clone size, whereas the DNA furnished D and trimming. Of some 93,000 clones listed, roughly 77% are singletons. This clonotype was sampled from a human donor in a cohort sampled during active COVID-19. Specimen: peripheral blood. The chain has TRBV28 and TRBJ2-5, with D unresolved. As DNA, the CDR3 is TGTGCCAGCAGTTTTTACGGGTTCGGGGAGACCCAGTACTTC. It translates to CASSFYGFGETQYF.